This TCR beta chain originates from a study of tumor-infiltrating lymphocytes in primary liver carcinoma. Joint extraction of RNA and DNA used roughly 19-32 mg of bulk tissue that was unsorted. Per germline, CDR1 SEHNR and CDR2 FQNEAQ (reference sequence). This CDR3 is built from 13 residues. Total RNA amounting to 500 ng was the source from which TCR beta cDNA was made with a constant-region primer. Three rounds of nested multiplex PCR with slightly modified ARM-PCR produced TCR beta libraries. The opening two PCR rounds, roughly 11 cycles each, paired TRBV1-TRBV30 forward primers with a C-beta reverse primer. TCRdb re-called the multiplex PCR reads with MiXCR, one entry per CDR3 protein. The data show approximately 45,000 distinct CDR3 sequences, over 70% seen once. Only one count was recorded for this clonotype. The CDR3 carries no conserved terminal phenylalanine or tryptophan, so it likely arises from a read error.

The chain uses TRBV7-9 and TRBJ2-1, with no clear D. This clonotype originated in a man aged 40-49 years with primary liver carcinoma and hepatitis B virus infection. The material sequenced was liver tumor tissue from sampling region 2. Subset here: tumor region T2, inferior pole. DNA for the CDR3: TGTGCCAACAGCTTATCAGGAGACAATGAGCAGTTCTTA. Translation gives CANSLSGDNEQFL.